This entry is about one T cell receptor (beta chain). Antigen unknown. Trimming stripped 4 bases from V and 6 bases from J, with 19 bases between. Germline V gene lookup returns CDR1 GTSNPN and CDR2 SVGIG (reference sequence). The CDR3 spans 15 residues. These data originate in a study of cytomegalovirus exposure and HLA in healthy donors. Study overall: Unique TCRs from HLA-typed donors, 70 million to 85 million of them, were held in an early data release. Findings of the study overall: A later look showed TCR association rates differing by HLA locus, highest for DRB1 and lowest for HLA-C. The study listed approximately 160 cytomegalovirus-associated TCR beta chains.

Use of 60 Vbeta and 13 Jbeta primers characterized the PCR. The repertoire was sequenced with immunoSEQ multiplex PCR; TCRdb's copy has only in-frame clones and lacks some. The table shows over 150,000 clones, with roughly 80% occurring only once. The sequencing sample was made of PBMCs. This chain joins TRBV30 and TRBJ2-1; a weak D match, TRBD2 (6 bases). The TCR was taken from a man aged 25 to 40 in good health and CMV-seronegative. The CDR3 nucleotides are TGTGCCTGGACCCCTAGGGCCGGGAGACCCAATGAGCAGTTCTTC. This gives the protein CAWTPRAGRPNEQFF.